This entry features one TCR beta chain sequence. It lacks a known antigen. No base qualities exist here, and no much larger clone lies one base off it. The source of the sample is a study of T-cell memory formation after mild COVID-19 (dated by TCRdb to 2020 to 2023). Background on the whole study: TCR sequence clusters from the two donors were found to be largely donor specific. In a couple of donors, T-cell clones that expanded and contracted after mild COVID-19 were tracked by sequencing TCRalpha and TCRbeta repertoires over time. Two young, previously healthy adult volunteers made up the cohort, one male and one female.

The germline V gene gives CDR1 as MNHEY and CDR2 as SVGEGT. The CDR3 measures 15 amino acids from cysteine to phenylalanine. Left in the record is the CDR3 DNA by itself, 45 bases read in frame from the first base. V loses 4 bases, J loses 5 bases, and the germline ends lie 15 bases apart. PBMCs were isolated by Ficoll-Paque density gradient centrifugation. Results and caveats for the whole study, not just this receptor: The second-wave clones that peaked on day 37 were not confirmed to be SARS-CoV-2 specific. The study covered only a couple of mild cases, and larger cohorts including severe cases with pre-infection samples were considered necessary. Clones that contracted from day 15 to 85 showed balanced CD4/CD8 phenotypes, whereas a second wave of clones that expanded from day 15 to 37 leaned towards CD4+. Some responding clones were detected in pre-infection memory, suggesting pre-existing cross-reactive memory T cells joined the SARS-CoV-2 response. Contracting CD4+ clones were located mainly in the CM and EM memory subsets, whereas CD8+ clones were found to be enriched in EMRA.

The instrument was an Illumina NovaSeq 6000. TCRalpha and TCRbeta cDNA libraries were built by 5'RACE with constant-segment primers, adding sample barcodes and unique molecular identifiers. Trizol reagent was used to extract RNA from every sample. Library amplification was performed in two PCR steps, and a second sample barcode and Illumina TruSeq adapters were introduced in the second step. Sequencing of the libraries was done on an Illumina NovaSeq, producing 2 x 150 bp paired-end reads. The source study handled its data this way. The reads were demultiplexed and collapsed into UMI-guided consensus sequences using migec v1.2.7. Using mixcr v2.1.11, the UMI consensuses were aligned to TRA and TRB V and J templates and assembled into clonotypes. A clonotype was counted as expanded or contracted only if both edgeR and NoisET called the change significant, with noise models trained on biological replicates. For edgeR calls, the thresholds were a false discovery rate-adjusted p below 0.01 and a log2 fold-change of 1. As an exploratory analysis of dynamics, max-normalized trajectories of the 1000 most abundant clonotypes were examined by PCA with hierarchical clustering. Separately sequenced CD4+ and CD8+ repertoires were used to assign the CD4 or CD8 phenotype of responding clones. The public reads were quality trimmed at Q25 with fastp and then assembled into clones with MiXCR by TCRdb, keeping productive beta chains. Rows with one shared CDR3 protein collapse into an entry with the most common genes and DNA. These V and J calls originate from TCRdb's pipeline instead of the authors' own analysis. The sample includes fewer than 200,000 distinct CDR3 sequences, with about 18% observed a single time. The ten largest clones take up 3.9% of the sample.

This chain is built from TRBV6-2 or TRBV6-3 and TRBJ2-1; the best D guess is TRBD2, with 6 bases matching. Sequenced: PBMCs or a T cell subset sorted from them (not recorded which). This sequence originates from a man younger than 30 who had mild COVID-19 (a few samples of this study predate the infection). The sample titles of this study are shuffled in the database, so cell type and time point are left out; the donor was told from shared clones. The DNA sequence follows: TGTGCCAGCAGTTCGTATAGGGACTCAAACAATGAGCAGTTCTTC. This is translated as CASSSYRDSNNEQFF.